These T cell receptor beta chains were read from a single sample in a study of blood T cell repertoires in COVID-19. Clones were sequenced by immunoSEQ multiplex PCR, and TCRdb holds only the in-frame ones, with some missing. Here the sample spans 70,000 to 95,000 clones, roughly 90% being singletons. Sequences were obtained from peripheral blood. The receptor set was obtained from a human donor with active COVID-19. The donor label of this sample is uncertain. The CDR3 runs from the conserved cysteine through the conserved F or W.

v_gene,CDR3aa
TRBV4-3,CASSQRRGSDTQYF
TRBV18,CASSPVASGRYSYNEQFF
TRBV6-1,CASSALSEGLAGPTGELFF
TRBV5-6,CASSRERGGRISTDTQYF
TRBV5-1,CASSLALAGDTDTQYF
TRBV25-1,CASSPGTTYGYTF
TRBV9,CASSVDRGPGEKLFF
TRBV23-1,CAVHRAPRRNIQYF
TRBV18,CASSPQTGPLNYGYTF
TRBV7-9,CASSFGGPGELFF
TRBV10-1,CASSEYPGVKNEQFF
TRBV7-3,CASSSVAGGPWETQYF
TRBV9,CASSEDLRDYGYTF
TRBV9,CASSVDLDSGNTIYF
TRBV27,CASSPNGGTEAFF
TRBV18,CAGRTGLNTEAFF
TRBV6-5,CASTVREGVGYEQYF
TRBV12-3/TRBV12-4,CASRITGESEQFF
TRBV18,CASSQGQGASEAFF
TRBV5-6,CASSLAGGKIHEQFF
TRBV19,CASSNVQGWGNYEQYF
TRBV18,CASSTKTGKAKAFF
TRBV27,CASSKTSGGVAEQFF
TRBV4-3,CASSQEWETGLVSEQFF